This T cell receptor (beta chain) was sequenced in a study of blood T cell repertoires in COVID-19. Study details: Collection of acute and convalescent COVID-19 samples took place in the United States, Italy and Spain. T cells, B-cell-depleted T cells, or PBMCs supplied cDNA or gDNA.

As originally analysed: Reference gene primer amplification yielded estimated nucleated cell counts. Clones were read by immunoSEQ multiplex PCR, and TCRdb kept only the in-frame ones, dropping some. V, J and clone size derive from that table, while D and trimming were established from the DNA sequence. Of 65,000 to 95,000 clones listed, 87% are singletons. Losses at the gene ends were 4 bases for V and 3 bases for J; bases not matched to a gene: 9. This CDR3 is 15 amino acids long. Germline V lookup: CDR1 SGHTA, CDR2 FQGNSA. This TCR came from a man aged 25-45 years with acute or convalescent COVID-19. The V gene is TRBV7-2, the J gene TRBJ2-7; 7 bases are a match to TRBD2. The sample comprised peripheral blood. This CDR3 reads CASSSGEGQFYEQYF. DNA for the CDR3: TGTGCCAGCAGCTCCGGGGAGGGCCAGTTCTACGAGCAGTACTTC.